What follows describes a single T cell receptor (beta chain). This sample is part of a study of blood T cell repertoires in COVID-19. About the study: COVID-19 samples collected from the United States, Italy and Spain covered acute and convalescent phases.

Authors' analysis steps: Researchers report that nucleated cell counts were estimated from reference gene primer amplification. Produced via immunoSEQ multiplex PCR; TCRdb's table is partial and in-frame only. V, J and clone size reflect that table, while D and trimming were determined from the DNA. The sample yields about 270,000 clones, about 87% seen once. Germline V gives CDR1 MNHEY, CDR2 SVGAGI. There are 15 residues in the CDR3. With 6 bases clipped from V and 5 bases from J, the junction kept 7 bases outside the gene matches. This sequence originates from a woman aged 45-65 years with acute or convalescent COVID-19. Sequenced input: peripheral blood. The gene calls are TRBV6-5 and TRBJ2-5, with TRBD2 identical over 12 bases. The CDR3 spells CASSRRLAGVETQYF. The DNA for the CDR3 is TGTGCCAGCAGCCGCCGACTAGCGGGAGTGGAGACCCAGTACTTC.